The clone carrying this TCR beta chain was seen a handful of times. Antigen unknown. TCRdb reanalysed the 5' RACE reads using MiXCR and keeps one entry per CDR3 protein. The sample lists 50,000 to 70,000 distinct CDR3 sequences, 9% to 15% occurring once. The data were obtained in a study of T-cell memory formation after mild COVID-19. Study observations and caveats: A balance of CD4 and CD8 characterized clones contracting day 15 to 85, whereas later expanders leaned CD4+.

The receptor was isolated from a man aged 18 to 30 who had mild COVID-19 (a few samples of this study predate the infection). Cell type and time point are not known. Sequencing was performed on PBMCs or a T cell subset sorted from them (not recorded which).

The CDR3 protein is CASSAELGHTQYF. The CDR3 nucleotides read TGTGCCAGCAGTGCCGAACTAGGGCACACGCAGTATTTT. This chain uses TRBV2 with TRBJ2-3, with D possibly being TRBD2 (5 bases). The germline V gene encodes CDR1 SNHLY and CDR2 FYNNEI. The V end was cut by 4 bases, the J end by 9 bases, with 14 bases between. The CDR3 runs 13 residues.